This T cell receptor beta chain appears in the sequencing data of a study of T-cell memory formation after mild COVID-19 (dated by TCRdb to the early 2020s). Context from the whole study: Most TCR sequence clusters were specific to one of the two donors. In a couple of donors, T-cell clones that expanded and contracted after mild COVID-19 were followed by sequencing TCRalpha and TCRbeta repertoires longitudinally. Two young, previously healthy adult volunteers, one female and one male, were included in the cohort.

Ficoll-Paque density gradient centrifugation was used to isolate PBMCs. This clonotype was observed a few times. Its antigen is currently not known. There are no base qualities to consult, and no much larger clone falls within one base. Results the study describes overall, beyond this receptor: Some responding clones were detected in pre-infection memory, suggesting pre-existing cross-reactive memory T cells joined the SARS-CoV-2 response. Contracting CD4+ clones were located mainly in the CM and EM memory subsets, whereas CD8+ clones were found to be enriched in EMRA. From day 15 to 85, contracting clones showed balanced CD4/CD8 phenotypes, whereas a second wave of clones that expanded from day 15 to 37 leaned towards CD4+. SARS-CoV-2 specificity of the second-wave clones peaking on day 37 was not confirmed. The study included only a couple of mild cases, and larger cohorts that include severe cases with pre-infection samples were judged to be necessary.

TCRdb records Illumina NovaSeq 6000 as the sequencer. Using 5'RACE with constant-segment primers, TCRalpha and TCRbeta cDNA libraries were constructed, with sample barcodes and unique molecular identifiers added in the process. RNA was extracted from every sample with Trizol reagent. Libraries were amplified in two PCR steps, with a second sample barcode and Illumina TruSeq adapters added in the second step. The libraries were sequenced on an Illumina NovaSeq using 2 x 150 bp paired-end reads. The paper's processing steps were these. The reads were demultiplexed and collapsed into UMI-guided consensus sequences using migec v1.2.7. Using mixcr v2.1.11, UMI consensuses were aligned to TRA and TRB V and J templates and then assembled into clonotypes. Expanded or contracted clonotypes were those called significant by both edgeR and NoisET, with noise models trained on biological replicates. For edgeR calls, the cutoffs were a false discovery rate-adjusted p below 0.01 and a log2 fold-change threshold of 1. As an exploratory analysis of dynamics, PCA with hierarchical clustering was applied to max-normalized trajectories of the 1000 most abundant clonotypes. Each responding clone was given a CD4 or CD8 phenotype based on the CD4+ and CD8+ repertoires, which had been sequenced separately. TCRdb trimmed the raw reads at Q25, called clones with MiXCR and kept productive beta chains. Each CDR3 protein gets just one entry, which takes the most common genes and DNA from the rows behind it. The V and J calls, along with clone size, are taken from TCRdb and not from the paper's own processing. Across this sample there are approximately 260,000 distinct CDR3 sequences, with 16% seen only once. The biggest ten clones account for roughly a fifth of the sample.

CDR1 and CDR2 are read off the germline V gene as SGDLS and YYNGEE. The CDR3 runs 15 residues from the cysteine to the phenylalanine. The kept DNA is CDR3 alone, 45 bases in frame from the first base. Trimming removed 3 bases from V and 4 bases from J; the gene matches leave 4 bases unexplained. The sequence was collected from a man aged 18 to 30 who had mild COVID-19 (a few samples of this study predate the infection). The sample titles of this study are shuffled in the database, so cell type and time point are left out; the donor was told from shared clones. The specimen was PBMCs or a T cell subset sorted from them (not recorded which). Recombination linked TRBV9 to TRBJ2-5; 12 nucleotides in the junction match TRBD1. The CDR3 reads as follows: CASSAGTGGLETQYF. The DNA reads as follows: TGTGCCAGCAGCGCAGGGACAGGGGGCTTAGAGACCCAGTACTTC.